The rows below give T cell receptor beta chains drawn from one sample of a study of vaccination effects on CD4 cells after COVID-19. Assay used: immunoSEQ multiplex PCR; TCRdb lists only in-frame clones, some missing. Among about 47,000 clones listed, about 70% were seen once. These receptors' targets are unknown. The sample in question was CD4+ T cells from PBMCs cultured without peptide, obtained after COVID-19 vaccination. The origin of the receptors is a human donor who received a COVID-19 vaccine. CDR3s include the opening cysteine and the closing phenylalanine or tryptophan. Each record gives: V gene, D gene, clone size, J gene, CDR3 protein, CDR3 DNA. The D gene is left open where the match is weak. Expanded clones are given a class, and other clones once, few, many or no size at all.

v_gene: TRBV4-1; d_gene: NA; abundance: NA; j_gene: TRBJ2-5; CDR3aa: CASSQDGRRETQYF; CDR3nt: TGCGCCAGCAGCCAAGATGGCAGGAGGGAGACCCAGTACTTC
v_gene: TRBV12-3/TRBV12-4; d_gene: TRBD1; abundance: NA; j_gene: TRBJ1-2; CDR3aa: CASSSLTGSGYTF; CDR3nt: TGTGCCAGCAGTTCACTGACAGGGAGCGGCTACACCTTC
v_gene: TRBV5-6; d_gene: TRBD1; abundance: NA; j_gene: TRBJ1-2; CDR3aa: CASSFQNRQGAPGYTF; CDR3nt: TGTGCCAGCAGCTTCCAAAACAGACAGGGGGCGCCCGGCTACACCTTC
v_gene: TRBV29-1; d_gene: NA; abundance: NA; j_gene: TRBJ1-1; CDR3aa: CSVTRTAMNTEAFF; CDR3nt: TGCAGCGTTACCAGGACGGCTATGAACACTGAAGCTTTCTTT
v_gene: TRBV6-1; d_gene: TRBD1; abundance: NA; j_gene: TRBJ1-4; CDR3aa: CASSAKVQGTNEKLFF; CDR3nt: TGTGCCAGCAGTGCGAAGGTACAGGGGACTAATGAAAAACTGTTTTTT
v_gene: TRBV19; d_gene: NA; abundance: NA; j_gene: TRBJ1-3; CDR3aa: CASRTVGSGNTIYF; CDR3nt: TGTGCCAGTCGGACAGTTGGTTCTGGAAACACCATATATTTT
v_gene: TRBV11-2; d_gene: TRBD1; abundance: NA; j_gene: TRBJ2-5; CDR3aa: CASSLKPRGQGVQETQYF; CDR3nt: TGTGCCAGCAGCTTAAAACCCCGGGGACAGGGAGTACAAGAGACCCAGTACTTC
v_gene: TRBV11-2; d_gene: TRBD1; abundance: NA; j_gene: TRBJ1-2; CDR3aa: CASSSTTGVGGYTF; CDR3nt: TGTGCCAGCAGCTCAACGACAGGGGTGGGTGGCTACACCTTC
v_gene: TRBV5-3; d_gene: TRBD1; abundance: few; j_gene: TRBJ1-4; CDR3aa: CARSSLRDRDEKLFF; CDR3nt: TGTGCCAGAAGCAGCCTCCGGGACAGGGACGAAAAACTGTTTTTT
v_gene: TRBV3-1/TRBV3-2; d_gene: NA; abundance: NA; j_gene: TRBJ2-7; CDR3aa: CASSQHPPPGSYEQYF; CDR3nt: TGTGCCAGCAGCCAACACCCACCCCCCGGCTCCTACGAGCAGTACTTC
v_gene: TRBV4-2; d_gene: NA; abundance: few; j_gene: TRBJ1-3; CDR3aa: CASSQVSTVGNTIYF; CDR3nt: TGTGCCAGCAGCCAAGTTAGCACGGTGGGAAACACCATATATTTT
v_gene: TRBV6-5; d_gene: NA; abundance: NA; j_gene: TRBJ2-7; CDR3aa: CASSYDGGASYEQYF; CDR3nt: TGTGCCAGCAGTTATGATGGGGGCGCGTCCTACGAGCAGTACTTC
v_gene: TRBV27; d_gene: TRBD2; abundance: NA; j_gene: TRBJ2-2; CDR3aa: CASSLYLGSGRPNTGELFF; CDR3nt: TGTGCCAGCAGTTTATACCTGGGTAGCGGGAGACCCAACACCGGGGAGCTGTTTTTT
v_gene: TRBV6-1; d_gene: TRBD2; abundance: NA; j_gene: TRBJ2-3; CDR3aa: CASSEEAGGPDTQYF; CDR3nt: TGTGCCAGCAGTGAAGAAGCGGGGGGGCCAGATACGCAGTATTTT
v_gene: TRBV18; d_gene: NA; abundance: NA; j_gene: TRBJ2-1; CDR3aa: CASSPTKVVGANEQFF; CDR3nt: TGTGCCAGCTCACCCACCAAGGTAGTGGGAGCCAATGAGCAGTTCTTC
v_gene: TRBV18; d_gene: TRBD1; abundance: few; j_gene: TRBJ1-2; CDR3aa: CASSPPAFVGTGLGYTF; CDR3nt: TGTGCCAGCTCACCCCCTGCGTTTGTCGGGACAGGGCTTGGCTACACCTTC
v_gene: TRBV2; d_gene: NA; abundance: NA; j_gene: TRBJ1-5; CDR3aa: CASSGPENQPQHF; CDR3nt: TGTGCCAGCAGTGGACCGGAAAATCAGCCCCAGCATTTT
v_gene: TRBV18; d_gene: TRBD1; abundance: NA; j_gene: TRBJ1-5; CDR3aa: CASSLLQGAGNQPQHF; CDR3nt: TGTGCCAGCTCACTACTACAGGGGGCTGGAAATCAGCCCCAGCATTTT
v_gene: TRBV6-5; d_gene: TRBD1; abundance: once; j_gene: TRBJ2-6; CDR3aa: CASSDSPGQVVLTF; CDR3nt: TGTGCCAGCAGTGACTCCCCGGGACAGGTCGTCCTGACTTTC
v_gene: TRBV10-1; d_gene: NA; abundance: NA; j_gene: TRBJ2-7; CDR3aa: CASSDRAPSSEQYF; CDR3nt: TGCGCCAGCAGTGACAGGGCCCCAAGTAGCGAGCAGTACTTC
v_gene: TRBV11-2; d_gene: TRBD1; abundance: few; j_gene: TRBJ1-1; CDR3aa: CASSLVRQGGFTAQAFF; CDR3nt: TGTGCCAGCAGCTTAGTACGACAGGGGGGTTTTACTGCACAAGCTTTCTTT
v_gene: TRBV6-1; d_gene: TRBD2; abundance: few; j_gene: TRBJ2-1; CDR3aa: CASSEPGRAYNEQFF; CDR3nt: TGTGCCAGCAGTGAACCCGGGAGGGCCTACAATGAGCAGTTCTTC
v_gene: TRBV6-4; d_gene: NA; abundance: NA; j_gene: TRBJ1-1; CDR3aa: CASSVAENTEAFF; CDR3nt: TGTGCCAGCAGTGTGGCCGAGAACACTGAAGCTTTCTTT
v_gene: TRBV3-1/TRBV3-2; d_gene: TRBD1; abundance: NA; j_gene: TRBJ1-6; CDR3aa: CASSQDSGQGIVPLHF; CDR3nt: TGTGCCAGCAGCCAAGATTCGGGACAGGGAATTGTTCCCCTCCACTTT
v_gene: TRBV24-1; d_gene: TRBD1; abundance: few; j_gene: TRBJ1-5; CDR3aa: CATSVGGTDNHQPQHF; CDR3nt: TGTGCCACCAGTGTAGGAGGGACAGATAACCATCAGCCCCAGCATTTT
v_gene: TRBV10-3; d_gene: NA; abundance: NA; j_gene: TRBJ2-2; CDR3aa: CAIGGGANGGELFF; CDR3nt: TGTGCCATCGGAGGGGGGGCTAACGGCGGGGAGCTGTTTTTT
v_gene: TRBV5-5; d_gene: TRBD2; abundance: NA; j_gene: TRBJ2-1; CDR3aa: CASTSRWGREVYTRQFF; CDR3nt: TGTGCCAGCACCTCTCGGTGGGGGCGGGAGGTTTATACTAGGCAGTTCTTC
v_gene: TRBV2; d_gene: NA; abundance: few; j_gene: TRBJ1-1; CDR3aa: CASAGGNTEAFF; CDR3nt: TGTGCCTCAGCGGGGGGGAACACTGAAGCTTTCTTT
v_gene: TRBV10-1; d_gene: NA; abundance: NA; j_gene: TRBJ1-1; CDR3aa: CASSLRVNTEAFF; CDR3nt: TGCGCCAGCAGTCTCAGAGTGAACACTGAAGCTTTCTTT
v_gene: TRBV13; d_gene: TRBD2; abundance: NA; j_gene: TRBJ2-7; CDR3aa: CASSLRGFSGSVREQYF; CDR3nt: TGTGCCAGCAGCTTACGGGGATTTAGCGGGAGCGTCCGCGAGCAGTACTTC
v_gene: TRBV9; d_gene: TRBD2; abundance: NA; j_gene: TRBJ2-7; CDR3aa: CASSPGVAGPYEQYF; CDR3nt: TGTGCCAGCAGCCCCGGCGTAGCGGGACCCTACGAGCAGTACTTC
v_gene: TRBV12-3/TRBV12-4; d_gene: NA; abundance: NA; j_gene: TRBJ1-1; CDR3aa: CASSLQENTEAFF; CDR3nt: TGTGCCAGCAGTTTACAAGAGAACACTGAAGCTTTCTTT
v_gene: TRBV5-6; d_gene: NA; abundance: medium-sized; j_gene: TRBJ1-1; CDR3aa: CASSLGLVKNTEAFF; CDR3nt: TGTGCCAGCAGCTTGGGACTTGTGAAGAACACTGAAGCTTTCTTT
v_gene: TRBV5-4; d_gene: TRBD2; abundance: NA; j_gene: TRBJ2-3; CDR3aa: CASSLGTSGSGTDTQYF; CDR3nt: TGTGCCAGCAGCCTCGGGACTAGCGGGAGTGGGACAGATACGCAGTATTTT
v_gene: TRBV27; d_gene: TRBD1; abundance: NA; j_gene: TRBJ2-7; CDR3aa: CASSFRPTGGHEQYF; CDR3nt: TGTGCCAGCAGTTTCCGCCCGACAGGGGGCCACGAGCAGTACTTC
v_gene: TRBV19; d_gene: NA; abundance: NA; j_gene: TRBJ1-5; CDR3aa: CASRRSSLNQPQHF; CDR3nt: TGTGCCAGTCGGAGGTCCAGCCTCAATCAGCCCCAGCATTTT
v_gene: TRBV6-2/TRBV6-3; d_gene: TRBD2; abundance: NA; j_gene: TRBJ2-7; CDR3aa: CASSYSSGTSSYEQYF; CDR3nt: TGTGCCAGCAGTTACTCGAGCGGGACGAGCTCCTACGAGCAGTACTTC
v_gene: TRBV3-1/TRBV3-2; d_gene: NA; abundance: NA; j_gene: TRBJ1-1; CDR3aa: CASSLTSEGPEAFF; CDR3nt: TGTGCCAGCAGCCTGACATCCGAAGGGCCTGAAGCTTTCTTT
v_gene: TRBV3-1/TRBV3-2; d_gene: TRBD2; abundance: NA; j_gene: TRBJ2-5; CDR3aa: CASRPISAGGQETQYF; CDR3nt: TGTGCCAGCAGACCTATTTCAGCGGGGGGACAAGAGACCCAGTACTTC
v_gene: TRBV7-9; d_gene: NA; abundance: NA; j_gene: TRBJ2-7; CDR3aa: CASSLQGYEQYF; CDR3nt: TGTGCCAGCAGCTTACAGGGGTACGAGCAGTACTTC
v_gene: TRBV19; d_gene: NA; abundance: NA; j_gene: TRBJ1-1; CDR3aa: CASTLVRGNTEAFF; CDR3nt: TGTGCCAGTACCTTGGTCAGGGGGAACACTGAAGCTTTCTTT
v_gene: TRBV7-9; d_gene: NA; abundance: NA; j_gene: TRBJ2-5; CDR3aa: CASSPQGGAYETQYF; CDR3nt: TGTGCCAGCAGCCCACAGGGAGGGGCTTATGAGACCCAGTACTTC
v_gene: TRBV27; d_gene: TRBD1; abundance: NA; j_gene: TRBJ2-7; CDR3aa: CASGTAYEQYF; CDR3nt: TGTGCCAGCGGGACAGCCTACGAGCAGTACTTC
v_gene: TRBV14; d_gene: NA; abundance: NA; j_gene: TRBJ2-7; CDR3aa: CASSKSRGSYEQYF; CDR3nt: TGTGCCAGCAGCAAAAGCAGGGGCAGCTACGAGCAGTACTTC
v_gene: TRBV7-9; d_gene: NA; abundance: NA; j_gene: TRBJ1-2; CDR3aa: CASSLEARGWNYGYTF; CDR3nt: TGTGCCAGCAGCTTAGAGGCCCGGGGGTGGAACTATGGCTACACCTTC
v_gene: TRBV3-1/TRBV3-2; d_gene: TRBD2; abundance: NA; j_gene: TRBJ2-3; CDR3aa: CASSQAGGQDTQYF; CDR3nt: TGTGCCAGCAGCCAAGCGGGGGGGCAAGATACGCAGTATTTT
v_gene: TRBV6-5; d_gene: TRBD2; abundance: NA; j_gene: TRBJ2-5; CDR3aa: CASSSRLAGGQETQYF; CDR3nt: TGTGCCAGCAGTTCGAGACTAGCGGGGGGACAAGAGACCCAGTACTTC
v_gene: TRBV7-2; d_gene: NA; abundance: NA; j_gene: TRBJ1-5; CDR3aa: CASSLNNQPQHF; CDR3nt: TGTGCCAGCAGCTTGAACAATCAGCCCCAGCATTTT
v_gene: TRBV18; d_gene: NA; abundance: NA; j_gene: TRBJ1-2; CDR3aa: CASSPPGRKNYGYTF; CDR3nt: TGTGCCAGCTCACCCCCGGGCAGGAAGAACTATGGCTACACCTTC
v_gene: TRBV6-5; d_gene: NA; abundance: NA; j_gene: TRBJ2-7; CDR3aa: CASSQRWGEQYF; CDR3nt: TGTGCCAGCAGCCAACGTTGGGGTGAGCAGTACTTC
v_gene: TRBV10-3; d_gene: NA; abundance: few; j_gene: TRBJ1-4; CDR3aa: CAISGFANEKLFF; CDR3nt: TGTGCCATCAGCGGGTTCGCTAATGAAAAACTGTTTTTT
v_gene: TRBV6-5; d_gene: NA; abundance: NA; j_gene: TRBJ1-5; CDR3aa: CASRGINSNQPQHF; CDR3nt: TGTGCCAGCAGGGGGATTAATAGCAATCAGCCCCAGCATTTT
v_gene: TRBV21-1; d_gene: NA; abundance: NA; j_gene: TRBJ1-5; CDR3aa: CASSKALRIRQGDGGNQPQHF; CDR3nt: TGTGCCAGCAGCAAAGCCTTACGAATTAGACAGGGGGATGGTGGCAATCAGCCCCAGCATTTT